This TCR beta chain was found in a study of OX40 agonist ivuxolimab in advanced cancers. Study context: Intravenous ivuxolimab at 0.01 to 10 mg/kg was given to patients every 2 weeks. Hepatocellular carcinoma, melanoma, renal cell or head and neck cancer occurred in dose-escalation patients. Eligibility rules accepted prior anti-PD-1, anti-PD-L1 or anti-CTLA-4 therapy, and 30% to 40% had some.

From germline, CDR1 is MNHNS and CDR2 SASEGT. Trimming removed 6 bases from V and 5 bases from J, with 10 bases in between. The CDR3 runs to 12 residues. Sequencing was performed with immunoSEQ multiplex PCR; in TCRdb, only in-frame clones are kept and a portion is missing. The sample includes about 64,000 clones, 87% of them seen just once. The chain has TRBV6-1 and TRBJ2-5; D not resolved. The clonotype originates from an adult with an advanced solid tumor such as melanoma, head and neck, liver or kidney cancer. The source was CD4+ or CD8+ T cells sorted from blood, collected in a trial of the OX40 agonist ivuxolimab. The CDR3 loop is CASRADRETQYF. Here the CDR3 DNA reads TGTGCCAGCAGGGCAGATCGGGAGACCCAGTACTTC.